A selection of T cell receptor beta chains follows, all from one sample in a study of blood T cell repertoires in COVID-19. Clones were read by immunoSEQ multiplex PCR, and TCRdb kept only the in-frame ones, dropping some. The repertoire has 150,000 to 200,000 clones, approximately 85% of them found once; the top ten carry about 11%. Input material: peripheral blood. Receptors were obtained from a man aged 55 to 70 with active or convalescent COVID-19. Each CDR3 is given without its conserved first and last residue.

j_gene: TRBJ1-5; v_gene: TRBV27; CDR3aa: ASSADRGLQPQH
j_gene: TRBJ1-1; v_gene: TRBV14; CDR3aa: ASSQNPGSAEAF
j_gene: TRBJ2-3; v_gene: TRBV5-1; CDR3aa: ASSGWGADTQY
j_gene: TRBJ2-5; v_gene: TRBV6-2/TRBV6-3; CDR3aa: ASSFRQGGETQY
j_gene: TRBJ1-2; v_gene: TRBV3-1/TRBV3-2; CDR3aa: ASSQSGRHYGYT
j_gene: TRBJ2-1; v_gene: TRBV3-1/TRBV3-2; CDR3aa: ASSGLLLGAGEREQF
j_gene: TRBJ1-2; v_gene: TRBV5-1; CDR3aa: ASSSEDSAYGYT
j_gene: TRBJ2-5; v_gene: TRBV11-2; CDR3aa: ASSPGTGETQY
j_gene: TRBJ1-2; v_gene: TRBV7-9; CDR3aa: ASSLPVGGLYGYT
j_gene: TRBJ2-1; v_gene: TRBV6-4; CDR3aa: ASSPRTGGNEQF
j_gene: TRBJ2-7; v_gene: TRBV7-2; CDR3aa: ASSSSGRSYEQY
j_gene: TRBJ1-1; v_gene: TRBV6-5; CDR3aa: ASITLQGAPEAF
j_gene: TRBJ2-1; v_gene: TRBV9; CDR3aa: ASSVASGRALEQF
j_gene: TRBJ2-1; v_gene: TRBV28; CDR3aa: ASSPGVRSEF